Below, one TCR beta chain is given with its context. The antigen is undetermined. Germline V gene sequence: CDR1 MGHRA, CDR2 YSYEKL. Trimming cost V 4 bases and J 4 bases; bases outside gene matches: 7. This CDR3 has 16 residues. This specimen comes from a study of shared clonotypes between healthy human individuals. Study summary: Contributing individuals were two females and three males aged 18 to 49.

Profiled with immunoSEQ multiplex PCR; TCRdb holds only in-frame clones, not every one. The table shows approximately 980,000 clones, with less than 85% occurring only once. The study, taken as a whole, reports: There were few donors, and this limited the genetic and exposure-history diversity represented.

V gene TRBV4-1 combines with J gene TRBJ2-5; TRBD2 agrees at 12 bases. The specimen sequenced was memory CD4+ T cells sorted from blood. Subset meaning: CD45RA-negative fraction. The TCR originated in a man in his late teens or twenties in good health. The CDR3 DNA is TGCGCCAGCAGCCGGGTGCTAGCGGGGGGGCCAGAGACCCAGTACTTC. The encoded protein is CASSRVLAGGPETQYF.